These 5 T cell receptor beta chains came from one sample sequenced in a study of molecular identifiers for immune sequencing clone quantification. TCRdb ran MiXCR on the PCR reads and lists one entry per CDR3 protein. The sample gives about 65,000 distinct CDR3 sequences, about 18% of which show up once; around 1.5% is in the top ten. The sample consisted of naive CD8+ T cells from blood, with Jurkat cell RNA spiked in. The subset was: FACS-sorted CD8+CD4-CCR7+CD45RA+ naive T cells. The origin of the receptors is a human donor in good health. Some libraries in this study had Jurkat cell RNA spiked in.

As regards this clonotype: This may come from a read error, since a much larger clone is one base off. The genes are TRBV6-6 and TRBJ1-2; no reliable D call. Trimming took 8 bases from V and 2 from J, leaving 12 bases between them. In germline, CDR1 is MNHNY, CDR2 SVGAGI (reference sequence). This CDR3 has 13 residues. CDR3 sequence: CASVGLLNYGYTF. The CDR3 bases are TGTGCCAGCGTCGGACTCCTAAACTATGGCTACACCTTC.

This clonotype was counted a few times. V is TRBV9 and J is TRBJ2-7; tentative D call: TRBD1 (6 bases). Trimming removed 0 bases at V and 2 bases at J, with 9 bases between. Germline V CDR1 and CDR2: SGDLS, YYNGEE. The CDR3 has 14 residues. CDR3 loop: CASSVGGGTYEQYF. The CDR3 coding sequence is TGTGCCAGCAGCGTAGGAGGGGGTACCTACGAGCAGTACTTC.

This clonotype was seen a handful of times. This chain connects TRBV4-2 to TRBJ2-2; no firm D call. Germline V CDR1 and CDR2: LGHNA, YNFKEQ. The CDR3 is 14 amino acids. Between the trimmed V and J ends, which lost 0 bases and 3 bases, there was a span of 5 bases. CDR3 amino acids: CASSQDYHTGELFF. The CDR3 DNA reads TGTGCCAGCAGCCAAGACTACCACACCGGGGAGCTGTTTTTT.

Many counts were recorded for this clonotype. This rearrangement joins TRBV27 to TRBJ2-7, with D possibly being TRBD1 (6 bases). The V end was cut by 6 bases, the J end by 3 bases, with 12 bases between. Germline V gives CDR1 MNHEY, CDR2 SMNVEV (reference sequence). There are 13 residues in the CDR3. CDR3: CASSLGARYEQYF. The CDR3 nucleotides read TGTGCCAGCAGCCTGGGGGCCCGCTACGAGCAGTACTTC.

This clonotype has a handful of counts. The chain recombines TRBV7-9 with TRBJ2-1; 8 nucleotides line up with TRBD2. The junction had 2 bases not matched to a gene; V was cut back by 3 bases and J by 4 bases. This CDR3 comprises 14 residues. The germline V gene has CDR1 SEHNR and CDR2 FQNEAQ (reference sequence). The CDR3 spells CASSFKRGYNEQFF. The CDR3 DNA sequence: TGTGCCAGCAGCTTCAAGCGGGGGTACAATGAGCAGTTCTTC. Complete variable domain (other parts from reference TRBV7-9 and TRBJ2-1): DTGVSQNPRHKITKRGQNVTFRCDPISEHNRLYWYRQTLGQGPEFLTYFQNEAQLEKSRLLSDRFSAERPKGSFSTLEIQRTEQGDSAMYLCASSFKRGYNEQFFGPGTRLTVL.